This paragraph reports one T cell receptor beta chain. Antigen specificity is unknown. It was the approximately 120-subject validation cohort, separate from the approximately 680-subject first cohort, to which the donors belonged. The entry originates in a study of cytomegalovirus exposure and HLA in healthy donors. Study observations and caveats: The study recorded 164 TCR beta chains that were cytomegalovirus-associated.

The repertoire was sequenced with immunoSEQ multiplex PCR; TCRdb's copy has only in-frame clones and lacks some. The sample holds about 120,000 clones, around 89% seen once. The V end was cut by 3 bases, the J end by 0 bases, with 6 bases between. Looked up from germline, CDR1 is LGHNA and CDR2 is YSLEER. The CDR3 contains 14 residues. Source material: PBMCs. This chain uses TRBV4-3 with TRBJ2-4; D gene unclear. This receptor was taken from a woman aged 25 to 45 in good health and CMV-seropositive. The CDR3 loop is CASSQELAKNIQYF. The CDR3 DNA sequence: TGCGCCAGCAGCCAGGAGCTAGCCAAAAACATTCAGTACTTC.